The clone carrying this TCR beta chain appeared a few times. No antigen is known for it. This entry belongs to a study of blood T cells in healthy people across ages. Study-level points and caveats: Long-lived donors exceeded aged donors in naive CD4+ cells and diversity.

Peripheral blood samples of around 9.3 milliliters were drawn from each donor. Per-sample yields of isolated PBMCs were at least 7 million. Extraction yielded at least 6 micrograms of total RNA per sample. With a J-beta primer mix and a sample-barcoded 5' primer, a second PCR ran about 7 to 11 cycles. TCRdb reprocessed the 5' RACE reads with MiXCR, giving one entry per CDR3 protein. The data hold 550,000 to 600,000 distinct CDR3 sequences, with less than 60% observed a single time. The CDR3 totals 16 residues. With 6 bases clipped from V and 4 bases from J, the junction kept 11 bases outside the gene matches.

The TCR sequence derives from a man at least 80 years old in good health. Material for sequencing was blood. The chain couples TRBV12-3 or TRBV12-4 to TRBJ2-3; 9 nucleotides match TRBD2. The CDR3 DNA sequence: TGTGCCAGCAGCCCAATTAGCGGGAGCGTCGCAGATACGCAGTATTTT. This translates into CASSPISGSVADTQYF.